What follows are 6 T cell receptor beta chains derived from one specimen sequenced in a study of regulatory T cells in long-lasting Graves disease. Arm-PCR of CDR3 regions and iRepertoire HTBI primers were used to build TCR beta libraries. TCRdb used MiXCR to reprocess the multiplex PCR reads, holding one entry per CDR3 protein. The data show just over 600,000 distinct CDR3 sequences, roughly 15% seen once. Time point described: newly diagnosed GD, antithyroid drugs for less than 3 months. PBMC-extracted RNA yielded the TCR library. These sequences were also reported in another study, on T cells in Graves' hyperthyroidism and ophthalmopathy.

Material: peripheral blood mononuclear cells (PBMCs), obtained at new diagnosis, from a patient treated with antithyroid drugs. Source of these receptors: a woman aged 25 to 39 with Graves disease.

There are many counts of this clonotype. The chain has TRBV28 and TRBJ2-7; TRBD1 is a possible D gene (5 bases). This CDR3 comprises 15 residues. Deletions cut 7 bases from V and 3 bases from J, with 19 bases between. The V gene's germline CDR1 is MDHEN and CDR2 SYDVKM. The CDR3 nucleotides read TGTGCCAGCACAGGGTTTCCCTCTTACCGCTACGAGCAGTACTTC. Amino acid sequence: CASTGFPSYRYEQYF.

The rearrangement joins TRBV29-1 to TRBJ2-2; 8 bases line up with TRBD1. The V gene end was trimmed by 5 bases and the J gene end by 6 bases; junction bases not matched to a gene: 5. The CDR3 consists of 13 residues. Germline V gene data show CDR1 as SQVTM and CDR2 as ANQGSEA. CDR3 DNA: TGCAGCGTTTCGGACAGGGAGGCCGGGGAGCTGTTTTTT. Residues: CSVSDREAGELFF.

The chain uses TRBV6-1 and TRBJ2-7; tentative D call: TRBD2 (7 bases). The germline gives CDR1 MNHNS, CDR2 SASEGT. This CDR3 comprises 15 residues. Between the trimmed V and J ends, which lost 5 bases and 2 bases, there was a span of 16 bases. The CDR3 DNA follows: TGTGCCAGCAGTAAGGGGGGGGACGACCCCTACGAGCAGTACTTC. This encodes CASSKGGDDPYEQYF.

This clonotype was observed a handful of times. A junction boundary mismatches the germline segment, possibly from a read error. Here the CDR3 DNA reads TGTGCCAGCAGTGAAGCGCGGGCATTTGGAAGATGGAAGTTC. This encodes CASSEARAFGRWKF. This chain joins TRBV6-1 and TRBJ2-5; the D gene is possibly TRBD2 (5 bases). The CDR3 contains 14 residues. Germline-derived CDR1 and CDR2 are MNHNS and SASEGT.

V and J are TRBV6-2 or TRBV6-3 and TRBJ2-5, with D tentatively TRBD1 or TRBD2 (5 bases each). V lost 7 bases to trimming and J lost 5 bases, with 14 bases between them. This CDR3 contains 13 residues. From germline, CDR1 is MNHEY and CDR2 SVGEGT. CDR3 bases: TGTGCCAGCACCAGGGTTGAGGGGGAGACCCAGTACTTC. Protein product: CASTRVEGETQYF.

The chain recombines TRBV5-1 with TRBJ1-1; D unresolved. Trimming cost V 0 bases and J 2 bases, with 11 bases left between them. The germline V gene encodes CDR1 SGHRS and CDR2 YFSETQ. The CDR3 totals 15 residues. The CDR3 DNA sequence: TGCGCCAGCAGCTTGGAAGTGCAGATTAACACTGAAGCTTTCTTT. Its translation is CASSLEVQINTEAFF.